This T cell receptor (beta chain) was identified during a study of regulatory T cells in long-lasting Graves disease. Whole-study results and caveats: Not thyroid tissue but only peripheral blood was studied.

Arm-PCR of CDR3 regions and iRepertoire HTBI primers were the basis on which TCR beta libraries were built. TCRdb recomputed calls from the multiplex PCR reads with MiXCR, one row per CDR3 protein. The sample lists about 420,000 distinct CDR3 sequences; around 17% were seen once. The time point denotes: newly diagnosed GD, antithyroid drugs for less than 3 months. Researchers made the TCR library from RNA that was extracted from PBMCs. With respect to this clonotype: Its antigen remains unidentified.

This sample also appeared in a second study, on T cells in Graves' hyperthyroidism and ophthalmopathy.

This clonotype originated in a woman younger than 35 with Graves disease. The source was peripheral blood mononuclear cells (PBMCs), collected at new diagnosis, from a patient treated with antithyroid drugs.

This CDR3 reads CASSMTSNEQYF. The CDR3 DNA sequence: TGTGCCAGTAGTATGACTAGTAACGAGCAGTACTTC. This chain uses TRBV19 with TRBJ2-7; the D gene is possibly TRBD2 (6 bases). Between the trimmed V and J ends, which lost 3 bases and 5 bases, there was a span of 8 bases. The CDR3 sequence is 12 residues long. Germline V gene data show CDR1 as LNHDA and CDR2 as SQIVND (reference sequence).